These T cell receptor beta chains were read from a single sample in a study of blood T cell repertoires in COVID-19. Profiling relied on immunoSEQ multiplex PCR, and the TCRdb table lists in-frame clones only, not all of them. The table includes about 41,000 clones, about 88% detected once. Sequencing used peripheral blood. The receptors here all came from a human donor in a cohort sampled during active COVID-19. CDR3s include the opening cysteine and the closing phenylalanine or tryptophan. A D gene is named only where the DNA matches it firmly. Size tells how often a clone was seen (once, few, many) or the class of an expanded clone, and some rows leave it out.

CDR3 length	V gene	clone size	J gene	D gene	CDR3 protein	CDR3 DNA
14	TRBV6-5	-	TRBJ2-7	-	CASSLGGVSYEQYF	TGTGCCAGTAGTCTAGGGGGTGTCTCCTACGAGCAGTACTTC
13	TRBV27	once	TRBJ2-7	-	CASSFTGLYEQYF	TGTGCCAGCAGTTTTACAGGGCTATACGAGCAGTACTTC
14	TRBV11-2	-	TRBJ2-7	-	CASTTGVLSYEQYF	TGTGCCAGCACCACCGGGGTCCTCTCCTACGAGCAGTACTTC
13	TRBV29-1	-	TRBJ2-3	-	CSVLQGHTDTQYF	TGCAGCGTTCTACAGGGACACACAGATACGCAGTATTTT
17	TRBV5-1	-	TRBJ2-2	TRBD2	CASSAGRTSGYTGELFF	TGCGCCAGCAGCGCGGGGCGGACTAGCGGTTACACCGGGGAGCTGTTTTTT
13	TRBV10-1	-	TRBJ1-2	TRBD1	CASSPSGGAGYTF	TGCGCCAGCAGCCCCTCAGGGGGTGCTGGCTACACCTTC
15	TRBV28	few	TRBJ2-3	-	CASSWAGASTDTQYF	TGTGCCAGCAGTTGGGCGGGGGCGAGCACAGATACGCAGTATTTT
14	TRBV7-6	once	TRBJ2-7	TRBD2	CASSLAGAFYEQYF	TGTGCCAGCAGCCTAGCGGGAGCTTTTTACGAGCAGTACTTC
14	TRBV28	-	TRBJ1-2	-	CASSPSSLAYGYTF	TGTGCCAGCAGCCCTTCCTCGTTGGCCTATGGCTACACCTTC
16	TRBV11-3	-	TRBJ1-5	-	CASSPRTEIDNQPQHF	TGTGCCAGCAGCCCTAGGACAGAAATTGACAATCAGCCCCAGCATTTT
16	TRBV10-3	once	TRBJ1-1	-	CAISLSTGNWGTEAFF	TGTGCCATCAGTCTTTCCACGGGGAATTGGGGCACTGAAGCTTTCTTT
15	TRBV5-1	-	TRBJ1-5	-	CASTPDIYSNQPQHF	TGCGCCAGCACGCCCGACATTTATAGCAATCAGCCCCAGCATTTT
15	TRBV5-4	-	TRBJ1-4	-	CASSSRQATNEKLFF	TGTGCCAGCAGCTCTCGACAGGCAACTAATGAAAAACTGTTTTTT
14	TRBV6-4	-	TRBJ2-1	-	CASSDSPGGSEQFF	TGTGCCAGCAGTGACTCCCCCGGGGGAAGTGAGCAGTTCTTC
16	TRBV7-3	-	TRBJ2-6	-	CASSPAAGNGANVLTF	TGTGCCAGCAGCCCTGCCGCGGGGAACGGGGCCAACGTCCTGACTTTC
16	TRBV3-1/TRBV3-2	-	TRBJ1-6	-	CASSPLSWATSSPLHF	TGTGCCAGCAGCCCCCTCTCTTGGGCAACGAGTTCACCCCTCCACTTT
14	TRBV7-9	-	TRBJ1-2	-	CASRQQEANYGYTF	TGTGCCAGCAGACAACAGGAAGCTAACTATGGCTACACCTTC
16	TRBV18	-	TRBJ1-4	TRBD1	CASSSRQGATNEKLFF	TGTGCCAGCTCGTCAAGACAGGGGGCAACTAATGAAAAACTGTTTTTT
12	TRBV30	-	TRBJ2-5	TRBD1	CAWRGTAETQYF	TGTGCCTGGAGGGGGACAGCCGAGACCCAGTACTTC
17	TRBV24-1	-	TRBJ2-1	TRBD2	CATSGGLAGGLWNEQFF	TGTGCCACCAGTGGGGGACTAGCGGGAGGGTTGTGGAATGAGCAGTTCTTC
15	TRBV2	-	TRBJ2-5	TRBD2	CASKFGTSGGETQYF	TGTGCCAGCAAATTTGGGACTAGCGGAGGGGAGACCCAGTACTTC
14	TRBV5-1	-	TRBJ2-2	-	CASTGRSNTGELFF	TGCGCCAGCACAGGCAGGTCGAACACCGGGGAGCTGTTTTTT
15	TRBV19	-	TRBJ2-1	TRBD2	CASSLGLAAYNEQFF	TGTGCCAGTAGTCTGGGACTAGCGGCCTACAATGAGCAGTTCTTC
15	TRBV19	-	TRBJ2-6	-	CASTRVTSGANVLTF	TGTGCCAGTACGCGGGTAACCTCTGGGGCCAACGTCCTGACTTTC